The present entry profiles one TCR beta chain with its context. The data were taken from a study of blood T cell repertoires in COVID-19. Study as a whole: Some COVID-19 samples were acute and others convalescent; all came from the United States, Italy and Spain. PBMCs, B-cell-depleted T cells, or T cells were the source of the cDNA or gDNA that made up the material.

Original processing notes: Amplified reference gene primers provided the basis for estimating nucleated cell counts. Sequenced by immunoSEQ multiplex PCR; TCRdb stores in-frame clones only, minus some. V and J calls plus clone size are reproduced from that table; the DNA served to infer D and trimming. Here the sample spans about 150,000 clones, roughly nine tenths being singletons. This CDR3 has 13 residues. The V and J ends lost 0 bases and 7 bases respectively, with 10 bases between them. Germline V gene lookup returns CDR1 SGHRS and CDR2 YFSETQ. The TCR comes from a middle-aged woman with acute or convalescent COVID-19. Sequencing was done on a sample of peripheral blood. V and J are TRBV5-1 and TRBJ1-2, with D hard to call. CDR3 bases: TGCGCCAGCAGCTTGGCCGGGGTGCGTGGCTACACCTTC. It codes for CASSLAGVRGYTF.